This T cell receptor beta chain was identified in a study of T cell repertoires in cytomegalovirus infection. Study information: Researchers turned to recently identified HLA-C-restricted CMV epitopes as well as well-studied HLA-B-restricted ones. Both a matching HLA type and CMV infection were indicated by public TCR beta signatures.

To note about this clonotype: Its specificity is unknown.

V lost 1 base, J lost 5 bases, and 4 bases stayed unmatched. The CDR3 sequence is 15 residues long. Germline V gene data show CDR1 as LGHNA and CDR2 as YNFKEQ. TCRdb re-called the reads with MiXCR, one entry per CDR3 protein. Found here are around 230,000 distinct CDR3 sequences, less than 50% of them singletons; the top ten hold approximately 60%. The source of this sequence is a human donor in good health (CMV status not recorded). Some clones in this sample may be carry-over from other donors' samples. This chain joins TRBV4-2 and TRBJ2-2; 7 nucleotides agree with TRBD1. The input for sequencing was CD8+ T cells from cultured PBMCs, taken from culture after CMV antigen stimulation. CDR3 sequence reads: CASSQGGGGTGELFF. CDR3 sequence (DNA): TGTGCCAGCAGCCAAGGAGGGGGCGGTACCGGGGAGCTGTTTTTT.